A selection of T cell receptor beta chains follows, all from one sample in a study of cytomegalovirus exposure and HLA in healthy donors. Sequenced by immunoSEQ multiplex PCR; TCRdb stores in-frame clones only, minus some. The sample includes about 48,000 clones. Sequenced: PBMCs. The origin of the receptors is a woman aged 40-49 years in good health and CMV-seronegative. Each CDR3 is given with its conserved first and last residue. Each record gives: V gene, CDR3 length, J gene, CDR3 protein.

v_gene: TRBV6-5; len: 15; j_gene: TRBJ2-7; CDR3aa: CASSRTGTGSNEQYF
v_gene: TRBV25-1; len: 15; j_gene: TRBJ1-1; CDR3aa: CASTLGQGLRTEAFF
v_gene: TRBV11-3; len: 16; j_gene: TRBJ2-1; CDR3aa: CASSPRTSGRNREQFF
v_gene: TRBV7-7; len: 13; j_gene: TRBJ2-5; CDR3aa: CASSQDREETQYF
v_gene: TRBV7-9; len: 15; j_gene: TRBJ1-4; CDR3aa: CASSYVQGWGEKLFF
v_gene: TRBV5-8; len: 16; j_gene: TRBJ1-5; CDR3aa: CASSLGQGALGQPQHF
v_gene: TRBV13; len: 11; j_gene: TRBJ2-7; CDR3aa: CASSNNYEQYF
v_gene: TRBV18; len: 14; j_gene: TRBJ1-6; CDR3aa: CASSSTGLDSPLHF
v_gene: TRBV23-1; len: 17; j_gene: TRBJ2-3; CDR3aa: CASSHLTYVAPADTQYF
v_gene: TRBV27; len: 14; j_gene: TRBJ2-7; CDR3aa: CASSLSARSYEQYF
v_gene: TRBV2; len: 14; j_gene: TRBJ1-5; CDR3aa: CASSETGHNQPQHF
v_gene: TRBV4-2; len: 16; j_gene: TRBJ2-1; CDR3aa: CASSQDGVAVYNEQFF
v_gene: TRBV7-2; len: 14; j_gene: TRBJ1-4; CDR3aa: CASGSGGADEKLFF
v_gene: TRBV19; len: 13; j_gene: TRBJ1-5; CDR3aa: CASIDRASQPQHF
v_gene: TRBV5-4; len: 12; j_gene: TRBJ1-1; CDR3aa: CASSRSNTEAFF
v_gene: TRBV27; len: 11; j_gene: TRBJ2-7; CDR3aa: CARRDRWEQYF
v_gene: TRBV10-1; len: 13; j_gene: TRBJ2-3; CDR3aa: CARLAGGTDTQYF
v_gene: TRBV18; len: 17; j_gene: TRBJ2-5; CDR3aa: CASSLLGLALLGETQYF
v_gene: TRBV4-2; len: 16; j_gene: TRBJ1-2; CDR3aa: CASSPLVPTDGYGYTF
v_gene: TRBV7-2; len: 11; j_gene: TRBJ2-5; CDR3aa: CASSSQETQYF
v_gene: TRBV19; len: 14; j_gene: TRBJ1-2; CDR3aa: CASNRRGEDYGYTF
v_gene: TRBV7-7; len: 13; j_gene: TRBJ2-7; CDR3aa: CASSAGLGGEQYF
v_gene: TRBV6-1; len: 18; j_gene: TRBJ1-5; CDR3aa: CASSGTGGRGVGNQPQHF
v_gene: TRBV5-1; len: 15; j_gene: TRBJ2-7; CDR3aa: CASSLTIDSSYEQYF